The rows below give T cell receptor beta chains drawn from one sample of a study of cytomegalovirus exposure and HLA in healthy donors. Produced via immunoSEQ multiplex PCR; TCRdb's table is partial and in-frame only. The data contain about 160,000 clones, approximately 88% of them singletons. Sequencing was performed on PBMCs. The receptor source for this set is a woman aged 25 to 39 in good health and CMV-seronegative. Both conserved end residues are part of each CDR3. The D gene is left open where the match is weak. Not all rows give a size; the values are once, few, many and, for expanded clones, a class.

V	D	J	size	CDR3	DNA
TRBV6-5	TRBD1	TRBJ1-6	NA	CASSYSGQGDTPLHF	TGTGCCAGCAGTTATTCGGGACAGGGCGATACACCCCTCCACTTT
TRBV5-1	TRBD1	TRBJ2-2	NA	CASRMTGGATGELFF	TGCGCCAGCCGAATGACAGGGGGAGCCACCGGGGAGCTGTTTTTT
TRBV5-1	NA	TRBJ1-4	NA	CASSPGGAGEKLFF	TGCGCCAGCAGCCCTGGCGGGGCAGGTGAAAAACTGTTTTTT
TRBV29-1	TRBD1	TRBJ1-1	few	CSVTGNLPENTEAFF	TGCAGCGTGACAGGGAATCTACCTGAGAACACTGAAGCTTTCTTT
TRBV9	TRBD2	TRBJ2-1	NA	CASSVIAVLSGGDGVRDNEQFF	TGTGCCAGCAGCGTCATCGCTGTACTTAGCGGGGGGGATGGGGTCAGGGACAATGAGCAGTTCTTC
TRBV6-4	TRBD1	TRBJ1-2	NA	CASSDNRGLGYTF	TGTGCCAGCAGTGACAACAGGGGGCTTGGCTACACCTTC
TRBV27	TRBD2	TRBJ2-1	NA	CASSPRDYYNEQFF	TGTGCCAGCAGTCCCCGGGACTACTACAATGAGCAGTTCTTC
TRBV27	NA	TRBJ2-1	NA	CASSPPPYGEQFF	TGTGCCAGCAGCCCCCCCCCTTACGGTGAGCAGTTCTTC
TRBV7-2	TRBD2	TRBJ2-5	NA	CASSWDGGRPETQYF	TGTGCCAGCAGCTGGGACGGCGGGAGGCCAGAGACCCAGTACTTC
TRBV7-2	NA	TRBJ2-7	once	CASSDPDRLSYEQYF	TGTGCCAGCAGTGACCCCGACAGGTTATCCTACGAGCAGTACTTC
TRBV28	TRBD1	TRBJ1-5	NA	CASSKTGSVQPQHF	TGTGCCAGCAGTAAGACAGGGTCGGTCCAGCCCCAGCATTTT
TRBV15	NA	TRBJ1-3	NA	CATSRAGEGGNTIYF	TGTGCCACCAGCAGAGCGGGGGAGGGAGGAAACACCATATATTTT
TRBV10-1	NA	TRBJ2-2	NA	CASNGANTGELFF	TGCGCCAGCAACGGGGCGAACACCGGGGAGCTGTTTTTT
TRBV7-3	TRBD2	TRBJ2-1	NA	CASSLMAGVTNEQFF	TGTGCCAGCAGTTTGATGGCGGGAGTTACGAATGAGCAGTTCTTC
TRBV5-4	NA	TRBJ2-3	NA	CASSPMGGHTDTQYF	TGTGCCAGCAGCCCCATGGGGGGGCACACAGATACGCAGTATTTT
TRBV6-6	TRBD1	TRBJ1-1	NA	CASSGQGVVNTEAFF	TGTGCCAGCAGTGGACAGGGAGTCGTGAACACTGAAGCTTTCTTT
TRBV23-1	TRBD1	TRBJ2-5	once	CASSPLDRGLEETQYF	TGCGCCAGCAGTCCCCTGGACAGGGGGCTTGAGGAGACCCAGTACTTC
TRBV5-4	NA	TRBJ2-5	NA	CASSLRTRGETQYF	TGTGCCAGCAGCTTACGGACCCGGGGAGAGACCCAGTACTTC
TRBV10-2	NA	TRBJ1-5	NA	CASSVGRGPDQPQHF	TGCGCCAGCAGTGTGGGCAGGGGACCAGATCAGCCCCAGCATTTT
TRBV7-9	NA	TRBJ2-1	few	CASMGLNNEQFF	TGTGCCAGTATGGGACTGAACAATGAGCAGTTCTTC
TRBV9	TRBD1	TRBJ2-7	NA	CASSTGQGAVYEQYF	TGTGCCAGCAGCACCGGACAGGGGGCGGTCTACGAGCAGTACTTC
TRBV7-2	NA	TRBJ1-4	NA	CASSLQGFNEKLFF	TGTGCCAGCAGCTTACAGGGGTTTAATGAAAAACTGTTTTTT